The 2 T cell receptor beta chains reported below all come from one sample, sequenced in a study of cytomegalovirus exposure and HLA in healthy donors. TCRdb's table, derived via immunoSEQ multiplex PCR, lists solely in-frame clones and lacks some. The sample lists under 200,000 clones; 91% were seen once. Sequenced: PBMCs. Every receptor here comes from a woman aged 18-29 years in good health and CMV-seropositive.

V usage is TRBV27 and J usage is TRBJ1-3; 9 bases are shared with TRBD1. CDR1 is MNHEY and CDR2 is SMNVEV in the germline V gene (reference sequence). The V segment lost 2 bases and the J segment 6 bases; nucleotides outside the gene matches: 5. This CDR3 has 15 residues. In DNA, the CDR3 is TGTGCCAGCAGTTTACTGGGACAGGGCGAAAACACCATATATTTT. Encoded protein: CASSLLGQGENTIYF.

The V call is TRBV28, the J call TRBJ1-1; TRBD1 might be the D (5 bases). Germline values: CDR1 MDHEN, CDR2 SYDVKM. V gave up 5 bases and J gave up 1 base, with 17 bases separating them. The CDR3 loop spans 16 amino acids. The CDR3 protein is CASSQTQGAPNTEAFF. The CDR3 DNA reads TGTGCCAGCAGTCAGACCCAGGGTGCCCCGAACACTGAAGCTTTCTTT.